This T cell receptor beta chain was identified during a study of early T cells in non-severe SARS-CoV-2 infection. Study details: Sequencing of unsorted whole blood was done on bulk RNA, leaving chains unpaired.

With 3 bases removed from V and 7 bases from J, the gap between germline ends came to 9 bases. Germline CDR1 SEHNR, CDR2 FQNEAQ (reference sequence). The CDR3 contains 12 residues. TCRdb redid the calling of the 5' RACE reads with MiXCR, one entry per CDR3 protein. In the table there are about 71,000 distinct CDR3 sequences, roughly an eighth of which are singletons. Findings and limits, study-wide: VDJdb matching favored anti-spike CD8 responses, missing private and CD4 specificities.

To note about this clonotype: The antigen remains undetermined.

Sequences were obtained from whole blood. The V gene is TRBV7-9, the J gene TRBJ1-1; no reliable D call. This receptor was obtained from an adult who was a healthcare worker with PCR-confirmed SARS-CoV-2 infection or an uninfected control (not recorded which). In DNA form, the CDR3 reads TGTGCCAGCAGCTTCCGGATTAATGAAGCTTTCTTT. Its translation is CASSFRINEAFF. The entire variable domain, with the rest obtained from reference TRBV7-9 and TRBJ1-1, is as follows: DTGVSQNPRHKITKRGQNVTFRCDPISEHNRLYWYRQTLGQGPEFLTYFQNEAQLEKSRLLSDRFSAERPKGSFSTLEIQRTEQGDSAMYLCASSFRINEAFFGQGTRLTVV.